The source of this T cell receptor (beta chain) is a study of CD8 T cells in Susac syndrome (dated by TCRdb to the late 2010s). Describing the broader study: Of the Susac syndrome patients who were sequenced, roughly 6 had clinically active disease and about 8 were in clinical remission. At blood withdrawal, Susac syndrome patients were either therapy-naive, taking corticosteroids (in some cases with IVIg as well), or taking IVIg alone. Whether CD8+ T cell activation and differentiation in Susac syndrome was antigen driven was tested using repertoire sequencing. Results the study describes overall, beyond this receptor: In the CD4+ T cell repertoire of Susac syndrome patients, clonal expansion was not detected. The number of individuals in the TCR sequencing and HLA analysis was recognized as being relatively small.

RNA was extracted using the RNeasy kit, and about 0.45 to 1 ug of the RNA was reverse transcribed with random hexamers. TCR beta CDR3 regions were amplified with the immunoSEQ multiplex PCR assay covering 54 Vbeta and 13 Jbeta segments. Bias from PCR amplification was corrected by using a synthetic template baseline for primer optimization and for computational correction. The original pipeline was this. Reads were annotated to V, D and J genes according to IMGT and were analyzed with immunoSEQ Analyzer, with only productive sequences retained. To calculate clonality, Shannon entropy was normalized by log2 of the number of productive unique sequences and then subtracted from one. For each patient and control, public and private clones were evaluated within the 100 most prevalent clones. A clone was defined as Susac-specific if it was absent from the healthy and MS cohorts, from 950 to 1,300 published viral clones and from other ImmuneACCESS disease sequences. The raw public reads went through TCRdb reprocessing: fastp at Q25, MiXCR clone calling, in-frame beta chains kept. When rows share a CDR3 protein, they turn into one entry using the most common DNA and genes. It is TCRdb's table, rather than the study itself, that gives the V and J calls and clone size. The sample table shows approximately 190,000 distinct CDR3 sequences, and 90% to 95% are seen once. The top ten clonotypes cover about 0.1% of the sample.

This clonotype was counted between two and nine times. The target of this receptor is not known. The input lacks base qualities; no much larger clone sits a single base away. Peripheral blood CD8+ and CD4+ T cells from healthy donors, Susac syndrome patients and multiple sclerosis patients were profiled using high-throughput TCR beta sequencing. Susac syndrome patients met recently defined diagnostic criteria for definite or probable disease. Bulk CD8+ and CD4+ T cells were purified magnetically by negative isolation, whereas CD8+ TEMRA cells were enriched by FACS. Blood was collected in EDTA tubes and processed within 24 hours, with PBMCs isolated through density gradient centrifugation. PBMCs intended for TCR sequencing were cryopreserved in liquid nitrogen and thawed later in a water bath at 37 degrees C. Purity of sorted or isolated CD4+, CD8+ and CD8+ TEMRA cells was at least 90%. The cysteine opens and the phenylalanine closes a CDR3 of 14 amino acids. The DNA shown is the 42-base CDR3, in frame from base 1. V is shortened by 0 bases, J by 6 bases, and the region joining them spans 12 bases. The germline V gene gives CDR1 as SGDLS and CDR2 as YYNGEE.

Input material: CD4+ T cells from PBMCs. This chain joins TRBV9 to TRBJ1-2; a tentative D match to TRBD1 spans 5 bases. The clonotype was recovered from a human donor with Susac syndrome. The DNA is TGTGCCAGCAGCGTAGATCCGGGGCGAGATGGCTACACCTTC. This gives the protein CASSVDPGRDGYTF. Supplemented by the reference TRBV9 and TRBJ1-2 proteins around the CDR3, the complete variable domain is DSGVTQTPKHLITATGQRVTLRCSPRSGDLSVYWYQQSLDQGLQFLIQYYNGEERAKGNILERFSAQQFPDLHSELNLSSLELGDSALYFCASSVDPGRDGYTFGSGTRLTVV.